Sequencing of this T cell receptor (beta chain) was carried out in a study of cytomegalovirus exposure and HLA in healthy donors. Findings and limits, study-wide: Relative to the roughly 700-donor mean, N-insertions were reportedly fewer in an Asian-associated ancestry cluster in a later analysis.

CDR1 LNHNV and CDR2 YYDKDF come from the germline V gene (reference sequence). The CDR3 sequence is 13 residues long. V was pared by 0 bases and J by 5 bases, with 7 bases between. Use of 60 Vbeta and 13 Jbeta primers characterized the PCR. Measured with immunoSEQ multiplex PCR; TCRdb has only the in-frame clones, and not every one. In the table there are tens of thousands of clones, approximately 80% of which are singletons. Concerning this clone itself: The antigen is undetermined.

These donors, healthy bone marrow donors, were studied. The chain couples TRBV15 to TRBJ1-2, with D maybe TRBD1 (5 bases). The sequence was collected from a man aged 50 to 59 in good health and CMV-seropositive. The sequencing sample was made of PBMCs. CDR3 in amino acids: CATSRDRQYGYTF. The CDR3, as DNA: TGTGCCACCAGCAGAGATCGACAGTATGGCTACACCTTC. The full variable domain, completed using reference TRBV15 and TRBJ1-2, is DAMVIQNPRYQVTQFGKPVTLSCSQTLNHNVMYWYQQKSSQAPKLLFHYYDKDFNNEADTPDNFQSRRPNTSFCFLDIRSPGLGDTAMYLCATSRDRQYGYTFGSGTRLTVV.